This is a list of T cell receptor beta chains from one sample in a study of graft-versus-host responses after intestinal transplantation. Assay used: immunoSEQ multiplex PCR; TCRdb lists only in-frame clones, some missing. Counted here are 90,000 to 130,000 clones, just under 95% occurring once; the ten biggest clones make up 0.9% to 1.5%. These TCRs' antigens remain unknown. Material: unstimulated CD8+ T cells sorted from spleen or lymph node cells, obtained before transplant. The receptor set was obtained from a human donor who was the organ donor for an intestinal transplant. Each CDR3 is given with its conserved first and last residue. The D gene is left open where the match is weak. Clone size is shown for a subset of rows, as once, few, many or a class of expanded clone.

d_gene: TRBD2; abundance: NA; j_gene: TRBJ2-1; v_gene: TRBV19; CDR3aa: CASSTSGSSYNEQFF; CDR3nt: TGTGCCAGTAGTACTAGCGGATCTTCCTACAATGAGCAGTTCTTC
d_gene: NA; abundance: NA; j_gene: TRBJ1-5; v_gene: TRBV30; CDR3aa: CAWSGRGGGQPQHF; CDR3nt: TGTGCCTGGAGTGGGAGGGGTGGAGGTCAGCCCCAGCATTTT
d_gene: NA; abundance: NA; j_gene: TRBJ2-7; v_gene: TRBV4-1; CDR3aa: CASSARDSNTYEQYF; CDR3nt: TGCGCCAGCAGCGCGCGGGACAGTAATACCTACGAGCAGTACTTC
d_gene: TRBD2; abundance: NA; j_gene: TRBJ2-7; v_gene: TRBV5-1; CDR3aa: CASSLALAGTISYEQYF; CDR3nt: TGCGCCAGCAGCTTGGCTCTAGCGGGAACAATCTCCTACGAGCAGTACTTC
d_gene: NA; abundance: NA; j_gene: TRBJ1-3; v_gene: TRBV10-3; CDR3aa: CAISEELTGNTIYF; CDR3nt: TGTGCCATCAGTGAGGAGTTGACTGGAAACACCATATATTTT
d_gene: NA; abundance: NA; j_gene: TRBJ1-5; v_gene: TRBV23-1; CDR3aa: CASSPDCFKAQHF; CDR3nt: TGCGCCAGCAGTCCAGACTGTTTCAAGGCCCAGCATTTT
d_gene: TRBD1; abundance: NA; j_gene: TRBJ2-1; v_gene: TRBV7-9; CDR3aa: CASSLSGTGFNNEQFF; CDR3nt: TGTGCCAGCAGCTTGTCCGGGACAGGGTTTAACAATGAGCAGTTCTTC
d_gene: TRBD2; abundance: NA; j_gene: TRBJ2-3; v_gene: TRBV7-2; CDR3aa: CASRFRLAGLTDTQYF; CDR3nt: TGTGCCAGCAGGTTCCGACTAGCGGGATTAACAGATACGCAGTATTTT
d_gene: TRBD2; abundance: NA; j_gene: TRBJ2-2; v_gene: TRBV29-1; CDR3aa: CSAGLGSASGRDHGELFF; CDR3nt: TGCAGCGCTGGGTTGGGGTCGGCTAGCGGGAGAGATCACGGGGAGCTGTTTTTT
d_gene: NA; abundance: NA; j_gene: TRBJ2-7; v_gene: TRBV4-1; CDR3aa: CASSQGLGYPGEQYF; CDR3nt: TGCGCCAGCAGCCAAGGGCTGGGATATCCGGGCGAGCAGTACTTC
d_gene: TRBD2; abundance: NA; j_gene: TRBJ2-1; v_gene: TRBV29-1; CDR3aa: CSFDESGRAGEQFF; CDR3nt: TGCAGCTTTGACGAGAGCGGGAGGGCAGGTGAGCAGTTCTTC
d_gene: NA; abundance: NA; j_gene: TRBJ2-1; v_gene: TRBV19; CDR3aa: CASSIGQIKGHNEQFF; CDR3nt: TGTGCCAGTAGTATAGGGCAGATTAAGGGGCACAATGAGCAGTTCTTC
d_gene: NA; abundance: few; j_gene: TRBJ1-2; v_gene: TRBV6-1; CDR3aa: CASRANYGYTF; CDR3nt: TGTGCCAGCAGAGCTAACTATGGCTACACCTTC
d_gene: TRBD1; abundance: NA; j_gene: TRBJ2-7; v_gene: TRBV7-9; CDR3aa: CASSGTGGYEQYF; CDR3nt: TGTGCCAGCAGCGGGACAGGGGGGTACGAGCAGTACTTC
d_gene: NA; abundance: NA; j_gene: TRBJ2-1; v_gene: TRBV10-2; CDR3aa: CASRMDNEQFF; CDR3nt: TGCGCCAGCAGGATGGACAATGAGCAGTTCTTC
d_gene: NA; abundance: NA; j_gene: TRBJ2-7; v_gene: TRBV4-3; CDR3aa: CASSPGKGPYSYEQYF; CDR3nt: TGCGCCAGCAGCCCGGGCAAAGGGCCGTACTCCTACGAGCAGTACTTC
d_gene: NA; abundance: NA; j_gene: TRBJ1-2; v_gene: TRBV2; CDR3aa: CASNLLRAPGDGYTF; CDR3nt: TGTGCCAGCAACCTGCTCCGGGCCCCAGGCGATGGCTACACCTTC
d_gene: TRBD2; abundance: NA; j_gene: TRBJ2-1; v_gene: TRBV13; CDR3aa: CASSLGGLAGLADEQFF; CDR3nt: TGTGCCAGCAGCTTAGGGGGACTAGCGGGACTCGCCGATGAGCAGTTCTTC
d_gene: NA; abundance: NA; j_gene: TRBJ2-7; v_gene: TRBV15; CDR3aa: CATSHFGTVAYEQYF; CDR3nt: TGTGCCACCAGCCACTTTGGAACGGTTGCCTACGAGCAGTACTTC
d_gene: NA; abundance: NA; j_gene: TRBJ1-2; v_gene: TRBV25-1; CDR3aa: CASSGEGGYTF; CDR3nt: TGTGCCAGCAGTGGAGAGGGAGGCTACACCTTC
d_gene: NA; abundance: NA; j_gene: TRBJ2-1; v_gene: TRBV5-5; CDR3aa: CASSLGLAASYNEQFF; CDR3nt: TGTGCCAGCAGCTTGGGTCTCGCAGCCTCCTACAATGAGCAGTTCTTC
d_gene: TRBD2; abundance: once; j_gene: TRBJ2-3; v_gene: TRBV19; CDR3aa: CASSRLAGGFLDTQYF; CDR3nt: TGTGCCAGTAGTAGACTAGCGGGAGGGTTCTTAGATACGCAGTATTTT
d_gene: TRBD2; abundance: NA; j_gene: TRBJ2-2; v_gene: TRBV13; CDR3aa: CASSPLAGGRTGELFF; CDR3nt: TGTGCCAGCAGCCCCTTAGCGGGAGGCCGTACCGGGGAGCTGTTTTTT
d_gene: NA; abundance: NA; j_gene: TRBJ2-6; v_gene: TRBV4-2; CDR3aa: CASSPPGIHSGANVLTF; CDR3nt: TGTGCCAGCAGCCCCCCCGGGATCCACTCTGGGGCCAACGTCCTGACTTTC
d_gene: TRBD1; abundance: NA; j_gene: TRBJ2-7; v_gene: TRBV13; CDR3aa: CASRTGQGSEEQYF; CDR3nt: TGTGCCAGCAGGACGGGACAGGGTTCGGAAGAGCAGTACTTC
d_gene: TRBD1; abundance: NA; j_gene: TRBJ2-5; v_gene: TRBV7-9; CDR3aa: CASSSGQDAQETQYF; CDR3nt: TGTGCCAGCAGCTCCGGACAGGACGCCCAAGAGACCCAGTACTTC
d_gene: TRBD1; abundance: once; j_gene: TRBJ2-3; v_gene: TRBV2; CDR3aa: CASKPRQGVSTDTQYF; CDR3nt: TGTGCCAGCAAGCCTCGACAGGGCGTTAGCACAGATACGCAGTATTTT
d_gene: TRBD2; abundance: once; j_gene: TRBJ2-1; v_gene: TRBV7-9; CDR3aa: CASSLWTSGDEQFF; CDR3nt: TGTGCCAGCAGCCTGTGGACTAGCGGGGATGAGCAGTTCTTC
d_gene: TRBD2; abundance: NA; j_gene: TRBJ2-7; v_gene: TRBV7-8; CDR3aa: CASSLGGSGYEQYF; CDR3nt: TGTGCCAGCAGCTTAGGCGGGAGTGGATACGAGCAGTACTTC
d_gene: NA; abundance: NA; j_gene: TRBJ2-7; v_gene: TRBV5-4; CDR3aa: CASSQGYEQYF; CDR3nt: TGTGCCAGCAGCCAGGGGTACGAGCAGTACTTC
d_gene: NA; abundance: NA; j_gene: TRBJ2-5; v_gene: TRBV6-5; CDR3aa: CASSYWGRRGETQYF; CDR3nt: TGTGCCAGCAGTTACTGGGGGCGGAGGGGAGAGACCCAGTACTTC
d_gene: NA; abundance: NA; j_gene: TRBJ2-4; v_gene: TRBV5-1; CDR3aa: CASSAGQMKNIQYF; CDR3nt: TGCGCCAGCAGCGCCGGACAGATGAAAAACATTCAGTACTTC
d_gene: TRBD1; abundance: NA; j_gene: TRBJ2-7; v_gene: TRBV18; CDR3aa: CASSETGGAFHEQYF; CDR3nt: TGTGCCAGCTCTGAAACAGGGGGCGCATTCCACGAGCAGTACTTC
d_gene: TRBD1; abundance: NA; j_gene: TRBJ1-2; v_gene: TRBV19; CDR3aa: CASSIHGTASYGYTF; CDR3nt: TGTGCCAGTAGTATTCATGGGACAGCCAGCTATGGCTACACCTTC
d_gene: TRBD2; abundance: NA; j_gene: TRBJ2-2; v_gene: TRBV28; CDR3aa: CASSLGTSGSGDTGELFF; CDR3nt: TGTGCCAGCAGTTTGGGGACTAGCGGGAGTGGGGACACCGGGGAGCTGTTTTTT
d_gene: NA; abundance: NA; j_gene: TRBJ1-1; v_gene: TRBV19; CDR3aa: CASSIGGGNTEAFF; CDR3nt: TGTGCCAGTAGTATAGGAGGGGGAAACACTGAAGCTTTCTTT
d_gene: TRBD1; abundance: NA; j_gene: TRBJ2-7; v_gene: TRBV28; CDR3aa: CASSGTVYEQYF; CDR3nt: TGTGCCAGCAGTGGGACAGTCTACGAGCAGTACTTC
d_gene: NA; abundance: NA; j_gene: TRBJ2-5; v_gene: TRBV7-2; CDR3aa: CASSPYTSDPETQYF; CDR3nt: TGTGCCAGCAGCCCATACACCTCGGACCCCGAGACCCAGTACTTC
d_gene: TRBD2; abundance: NA; j_gene: TRBJ2-1; v_gene: TRBV23-1; CDR3aa: CASSQSLGLAGAPLRDNEQFF; CDR3nt: TGCGCCAGCAGTCAATCCCTCGGACTAGCGGGAGCACCCCTCCGTGACAATGAGCAGTTCTTC
d_gene: NA; abundance: NA; j_gene: TRBJ2-7; v_gene: TRBV4-2; CDR3aa: CASSQTSVYEQYF; CDR3nt: TGTGCCAGCAGCCAAACTAGTGTCTACGAGCAGTACTTC
d_gene: NA; abundance: NA; j_gene: TRBJ1-1; v_gene: TRBV5-6; CDR3aa: CASSFGVEAFF; CDR3nt: TGTGCCAGCAGCTTCGGGGTTGAAGCTTTCTTT
d_gene: NA; abundance: NA; j_gene: TRBJ1-1; v_gene: TRBV28; CDR3aa: CASSKEDLDANTEAFF; CDR3nt: TGTGCCAGCTCCAAAGAAGACCTTGACGCGAACACTGAAGCTTTCTTT
d_gene: NA; abundance: NA; j_gene: TRBJ2-1; v_gene: TRBV6-1; CDR3aa: CASSESGIYNEQFF; CDR3nt: TGTGCCAGCAGTGAGTCCGGGATATACAATGAGCAGTTCTTC
d_gene: TRBD1; abundance: NA; j_gene: TRBJ2-7; v_gene: TRBV7-9; CDR3aa: CASSPRDRDEQYF; CDR3nt: TGTGCCAGCAGCCCGAGGGACAGGGACGAGCAGTACTTC
d_gene: NA; abundance: NA; j_gene: TRBJ2-3; v_gene: TRBV6-6; CDR3aa: CASSYSAQATDTQYF; CDR3nt: TGTGCCAGCAGTTACTCTGCCCAGGCCACAGATACGCAGTATTTT
d_gene: NA; abundance: NA; j_gene: TRBJ2-3; v_gene: TRBV7-9; CDR3aa: CASSLVLGDTQYF; CDR3nt: TGTGCCAGCAGCTTAGTACTGGGAGATACGCAGTATTTT
d_gene: NA; abundance: NA; j_gene: TRBJ2-7; v_gene: TRBV29-1; CDR3aa: CSVRTPNLWGARANSYEQYF; CDR3nt: TGCAGCGTCAGGACCCCGAACCTTTGGGGAGCGAGAGCCAACTCCTACGAGCAGTACTTC
d_gene: NA; abundance: NA; j_gene: TRBJ1-2; v_gene: TRBV16; CDR3aa: CASSQQHSGRGNYGYTF; CDR3nt: TGTGCCAGCAGCCAACAGCACTCCGGACGGGGTAACTATGGCTACACCTTC
d_gene: TRBD1; abundance: NA; j_gene: TRBJ2-7; v_gene: TRBV2; CDR3aa: CASSAVWTGRTYEQYF; CDR3nt: TGTGCCAGCAGTGCCGTCTGGACAGGGCGAACCTACGAGCAGTACTTC
d_gene: TRBD1; abundance: few; j_gene: TRBJ2-7; v_gene: TRBV5-1; CDR3aa: CASSWTGGNEQYF; CDR3nt: TGCGCCAGCAGCTGGACAGGGGGGAACGAGCAGTACTTC